This TCR beta chain is drawn from a study of blood T cell repertoires in COVID-19. Study context: Spain, Italy and the United States supplied samples that represented acute and convalescent COVID-19.

Per the original methods: Using reference gene primer amplification, nucleated cell counts were estimated. The repertoire was sequenced with immunoSEQ multiplex PCR; TCRdb's copy has only in-frame clones and lacks some. V and J calls and clone size are those listed in that table; D and trimming were worked out from the DNA. This table holds hundreds of thousands of clones, 87% found once. Residents of 24 US areas, aged about 18 to 95 years, made up the participants. Clinical history reported by participants formed the basis on which cohorts were assigned. This clone was detected once. From germline, CDR1 is MNHEY and CDR2 SVGAGI. With 6 bases clipped from V and 7 bases from J, the junction kept 8 bases outside the gene matches. The CDR3 extends over 14 amino acids.

The rearrangement uses TRBV6-5 and TRBJ1-4; 7 bases fit TRBD1. The sequenced sample was PBMCs or T cells enriched from blood (not recorded which). This receptor was identified in a woman aged 18-35 years with acute COVID-19. The CDR3 is CASSQGQVLEKLFF. The CDR3 DNA is TGTGCCAGCAGCCAAGGACAGGTCCTTGAAAAACTGTTTTTT.